Described below is a single T cell receptor beta chain sequence and its context. The antigen this receptor binds is unknown. No per-base quality is available; no much larger clone lies one base away. The sample belongs to a study of shared clonotypes between healthy human individuals (TCRdb year 2020). About the study as a whole: The cohort comprised a couple of women and a few men aged 18 to 49 years. To increase sequencing depth and limit assay-specific biases, TCR repertoire library preparation and sequencing were carried out by different laboratories using diverse techniques. Per donor, leukapheresis produced somewhere between about 0.9 and 9.5 billion PBMCs. The study deeply sequenced blood TCR repertoires of five healthy adults to estimate repertoire size and the extent of clonotype sharing between individuals. For each donor, three plates each were used for CD4 naive and CD4 memory, two plates were used for CD8 naive, and one plate was used for CD8 memory. The paper as a whole reports these results and caveats: Rarefaction of sorted-subset datasets indicated incomplete sequencing despite the large sequencing depth. Sampling was restricted to blood, and TCR repertoires in tissues likely differ from the TCR repertoires found in blood. Estimated clonotype richness was generally larger for naive than for memory subsets. Based on pairwise subsampling, the degree of clonotype sharing among donors was expected to be affected by sequencing depth. Compared with non-shared clonotypes, the clonotypes found in all four sorted-subset donors had higher generation probabilities. Across a handful of donors, about 5% of naive CD4, 3% to 3.5% of naive CD8, 2.3% of memory CD4, and approximately 0.4% of memory CD8 clonotypes were shared. The genetic and exposure-history diversity represented was limited by the small number of donors.

Using the deep immunoSEQ assay, multiplex PCR amplified TCR CDR3 regions from genomic DNA. Genomic DNA extracted from each cell subset was distributed evenly over all wells of several immunoSEQ 96-well plates, and each plate served as one replicate. Each replicate PCR for sorted subsets received 150 to 250 ng genomic DNA, equal to tens of thousands of T cell genomes. The purified libraries were quantified using a Qubit 3.0 fluorometer, sized with a Bioanalyzer 2100, and then quantified again using the KAPA Library Quantification kit. A separate single-read 150-cycle Illumina NextSeq 550 flow cell was used to sequence each immunoSEQ 96-well plate. The source study handled its data this way. Because the immunoSEQ output included only junctional sequences and no quality scores, the filtering could not be the same as the filtering used for full-length reads. Sequences were annotated with PyIR, a Python wrapper for IgBLAST v1.9, and V/J genes and CDR3 were assigned using IMGT germline references. Reads with weak V/J assignments (E-value above 1e-6), missing CDR3, stop codons, out-of-frame junctions, or ambiguous translated residues were removed. V3J clonotypes were defined by identical inferred V gene, J gene, and CDR3 amino acid sequence. Percentage overlap between repertoires was calculated by dividing the number of shared unique clonotypes by the size of the smaller repertoire. Richness of each repertoire was evaluated using RTK rarefaction, the Chao1 estimator, and Recon v2.1 estimates of unobserved clonotypes. OLGA was used to compute generation probabilities for all TCRbeta clonotypes that the gDNA method yielded from a handful of donors. TCRdb took this table from immuneACCESS and kept in-frame rearrangements with V and J called. Such tables lack part of the clones; where checked against another copy, unresolved V genes explain under half of the gap, and the rest is unexplained. That table is the source of V, J and clone size, and D and trimming were worked out from the DNA. The sample table shows about 600,000 clones, and roughly 97% are seen once. In total, the top ten clones hold about 0.06% of the sample.

Healthy HIV-negative adults with no recently reported acute infections or vaccinations were included as donors. Only Caucasian adults living in Nashville, Tennessee, USA were represented among the donors. Magnetic negative selection was used to enrich CD4+ T cells, after which naive cells were positively selected on CD45RA and the negative fraction became the memory subset. Blood was obtained by leukapheresis, after which PBMCs were separated by Ficoll-Histopaque density gradient centrifugation and cryopreserved in liquid nitrogen vapor phase. Analytical flow cytometry was used to check the purity and quantity of every magnetically sorted T cell population. From each sorted fraction, genomic DNA was isolated and quantified by UV absorbance on a Nanodrop 2000c. V lost 5 bases and J lost 5 bases, and the count of bases not matched to a germline gene is 6. From its cysteine to its phenylalanine, the CDR3 spans 15 amino acids. CDR3 DNA only is kept here, 45 bases in frame from base 1. CDR1 and CDR2 are drawn from the germline V gene (reference sequence): MNHEY, SMNVEV.

The sequence was collected from a woman younger than 45 in good health. Recombination joined TRBV27 with TRBJ1-1, and TRBD1 aligns with 12 junction nucleotides. The specimen sequenced was naive CD4+ T cells sorted from blood. The cell subset or site label, read with the paper, signifies: CD45RA+ positively selected. The nucleotides are TGTGCCAGCAGTCCACGGGACAGGGGGCGGACTGAAGCTTTCTTT. This sequence encodes CASSPRDRGRTEAFF.